This is a list of T cell receptor beta chains from one sample in a study of blood T cell repertoires in COVID-19. Here immunoSEQ multiplex PCR was the method, and the copy in TCRdb shows in-frame clones only, minus some. The repertoire consists of about 310,000 clones, with around 86% occurring once and the leading ten covering 1%. What was sequenced was peripheral blood. These receptors came from a man in his forties or fifties with active or convalescent COVID-19. The CDR3 runs from the conserved cysteine through the conserved F or W. The D gene is left open where the match is weak. Not all rows give a size; the values are once, few, many and, for expanded clones, a class.

NA	TRBV19	TRBJ1-1	NA	CASSILGGLAFF	TGTGCCAGTAGTATTCTGGGGGGACTGGCTTTCTTT
NA	TRBV11-2	TRBJ2-4	NA	CASSLVLHIQYF	TGTGCCAGCAGCTTAGTACTTCACATTCAGTACTTC
once	TRBV2	TRBJ2-3	NA	CASSERTDTQYF	TGTGCCAGCAGTGAGAGGACAGATACGCAGTATTTT
NA	TRBV5-1	TRBJ2-5	TRBD1	CASSLIPGTEETQYF	TGCGCCAGCAGCTTAATCCCCGGGACAGAAGAGACCCAGTACTTC
once	TRBV27	TRBJ1-1	TRBD1	CASSQGTGSLGTEAFF	TGTGCCAGCAGCCAGGGGACAGGGTCTTTAGGCACTGAAGCTTTCTTT
once	TRBV6-1	TRBJ2-7	TRBD2	CASSERLASSYEQYF	TGTGCCAGCAGTGAACGACTAGCGAGCTCCTACGAGCAGTACTTC
few	TRBV18	TRBJ2-7	TRBD1	CASSPKTGTGHEQYF	TGTGCCAGCTCACCGAAAACCGGGACAGGGCACGAGCAGTACTTC
NA	TRBV5-1	TRBJ2-5	TRBD2	CASSLLAGVQETQYF	TGCGCCAGCAGCCTACTAGCGGGAGTCCAAGAGACCCAGTACTTC
NA	TRBV7-3	TRBJ1-2	TRBD1	CASSPGTGGYTF	TGTGCCAGCAGCCCCGGGACAGGGGGCTACACCTTC
once	TRBV28	TRBJ2-5	TRBD2	CASRTGGVIQYF	TGTGCCAGCAGGACGGGGGGAGTGATCCAGTACTTC
NA	TRBV2	TRBJ2-7	NA	CASSESRLPLGEQYF	TGTGCCAGCAGTGAATCGAGGCTGCCCCTAGGCGAGCAGTACTTC
NA	TRBV5-6	TRBJ1-3	NA	CASSFGRGNSGNTIYF	TGTGCCAGCAGCTTCGGACGGGGAAACTCTGGAAACACCATATATTTT
NA	TRBV3-1/TRBV3-2	TRBJ2-7	TRBD2	CASSLASGSEQYF	TGTGCCAGCAGCCTCGCTAGCGGGAGCGAGCAGTACTTC
NA	TRBV14	TRBJ1-4	TRBD1	CASSSLGQGSTNEKLFF	TGTGCCAGCAGTAGCCTGGGACAGGGGTCAACTAATGAAAAACTGTTTTTT
NA	TRBV5-3	TRBJ2-1	NA	CARIPQWSTVSNEQFF	TGTGCCAGAATTCCCCAGTGGTCCACAGTGAGCAATGAGCAGTTCTTC
NA	TRBV28	TRBJ2-5	TRBD2	CASNPGVLAGGQETQYF	TGTGCCAGCAATCCAGGGGTACTAGCGGGAGGTCAAGAGACCCAGTACTTC
NA	TRBV10-3	TRBJ2-1	TRBD2	CAIRESGGPWFEQFF	TGTGCCATCAGAGAGAGCGGGGGCCCCTGGTTTGAGCAGTTCTTC
NA	TRBV18	TRBJ2-3	NA	CASSPLRGTGGEAQYF	TGTGCCAGCTCACCACTACGGGGGACCGGCGGAGAGGCGCAGTATTTT
NA	TRBV19	TRBJ1-6	NA	CASSPRVRTPLHF	TGTGCCAGTAGTCCCAGGGTACGAACACCCCTCCACTTT
once	TRBV10-3	TRBJ1-5	TRBD1	CAISRQGNSNQPQHF	TGTGCCATCAGTCGACAGGGGAATAGCAATCAGCCCCAGCATTTT
NA	TRBV6-5	TRBJ2-7	NA	CASSYSRGFGYEQYF	TGTGCCAGCAGTTACTCTCGGGGGTTTGGCTACGAGCAGTACTTC
NA	TRBV7-8	TRBJ1-2	NA	CASSLGSRAYGYTF	TGTGCCAGCAGCTTAGGATCACGTGCGTATGGCTACACCTTC
NA	TRBV7-9	TRBJ2-7	NA	CASSPLNLVTYEQYF	TGTGCCAGCAGCCCTCTAAATCTGGTGACCTACGAGCAGTACTTC
NA	TRBV28	TRBJ1-5	TRBD1	CASSFRRQGRNQPQHF	TGTGCCAGCAGTTTTCGACGACAGGGGCGGAACCAGCCCCAGCATTTT
NA	TRBV6-5	TRBJ2-2	NA	CASRTLRGAGELFF	TGTGCCAGCAGGACCCTCAGGGGTGCCGGGGAGCTGTTTTTT
NA	TRBV28	TRBJ1-2	TRBD1	CASSRDRAGYTF	TGTGCCAGCAGCCGAGACAGGGCTGGCTACACCTTC
NA	TRBV6-5	TRBJ2-1	TRBD2	CAAGGSSYNEQFF	TGTGCCGCCGGGGGGAGCTCCTACAATGAGCAGTTCTTC
NA	TRBV10-3	TRBJ2-7	NA	CAITDGAYEQYF	TGTGCCATCACCGACGGGGCCTACGAGCAGTACTTC
NA	TRBV18	TRBJ1-1	NA	CASSPARRVFF	TGTGCCAGCTCACCAGCCCGTCGGGTTTTCTTT